This T cell receptor (beta chain) was captured in a study of cytomegalovirus exposure and HLA in healthy donors (dated by TCRdb to 2017 to 2019). With regard to the full study: In an earlier analysis of around 540 of the donors, under 300 Gb of sequence data and 95 million to 130 million unique TCR beta sequences from 150 million to 200 million T cells were reported. Roughly 310 gigabases of sequencing data and approximately 80 million unique TCR sequences were included in an early release covering under 650 HLA-typed donors. Of the roughly 400 genotyped donors, about 80% fell in the genetic ancestry cluster associated with self-reported Caucasian donors. The study aimed to test whether cataloging public T cell receptors could reveal signatures of past pathogen exposure. The T cell repertoires of 550 to 850 subjects were profiled by immunosequencing and related to cytomegalovirus serostatus. Along with the roughly 710-subject first cohort, a separate validation cohort of over a hundred different subjects was used. The study combined high-throughput TCR immunosequencing, statistical association of individual TCRs with disease status, and machine learning to predict cytomegalovirus infection status. In a later analysis, previously published TCR beta repertoires from several hundred donors were re-analyzed and high-resolution HLA genotyping was added so that TCR occurrence patterns could be studied. Rather than using new phenotypic data, the later analysis identified candidate immune exposures from TCR beta sequences and from how often those sequences occurred across donors. An earlier analysis of 500 to 650 of the donors applied high-throughput TCR beta sequencing to assess whether each TCR beta V gene segment acted as functional or pseudogenic. Donor age, sex, ethnicity and CMV serostatus were compiled together with the repertoire data. Genome-wide SNP genotypes for about 65% of the roughly 670 donors were used in a later genetic analysis, which treated that subset as a discovery cohort. Every repertoire in the discovery cohort had been generated on one and the same sequencing platform. HLA typing covered class I and class II loci at four-digit resolution. The number of donors typed differed by locus, with roughly 629-640 for A, B, C, DRB1 and DQB1, around 520 for DQA1, about 610 for DPA1, and around 450 for DPB1. Four or five DR-DQ haplotypes were handled as single units for association and clustering because linkage in the cohort was strong. On average, approximately 250,000 unique TCR beta nucleotide sequences were sequenced per donor among 350 to 400 genotyped donors of the cohort, with 15% to 20% of those sequences being non-productive. Summary of the overall study and its limitations: In both the original and validation cohorts, the classifier was reported to diagnose cytomegalovirus status with high specificity and sensitivity. Immune exposure information for the cohort was limited to CMV serostatus. Broadly in line with IMGT annotations, most TCR beta V segments showed up in productive rearrangements about 87% or about 30% of the time in an earlier analysis of around 550 of the donors. According to a later analysis, TCR association rates differed among HLA loci, with DRB1 alleles showing the most associated TCRs and HLA-C alleles showing the fewest. Compared with equally common non-associated chains, HLA-associated TCR beta chains in a later analysis were more clonally expanded and had lower generation probabilities. According to a later analysis, parvovirus B19, influenza, CMV and Epstein-Barr virus appeared linked to several top co-occurrence clusters. Most TCR sequences were observed very rarely across donors, whereas some public TCRs were present in many individuals. The earlier analysis of about 600 of the donors excluded some 15 rarely observed V segments, including chromosome 9 orphons, because counts were too low. A cluster of highly shared sequence variants was judged likely to be a technical artifact of the sequencing pipeline. Most CMV-associated TCR beta chains appeared to be HLA-restricted in a later analysis, and the HLA associations seemed to be driven largely by CMV exposure. This cohort had only TCR beta chains sequenced, and the lack of alpha or paired-chain data limited which features could be detected. The authors suggested that the approach could potentially be extended to other disease states and immunological phenotypes. A later genetic analysis reported fewer N-insertions in productive TCRs among donors in an Asian-associated ancestry cluster than the roughly 720-donor mean. The 87-base-pair reads could not distinguish some IMGT-functional V segments, including TRBV6-2 and TRBV6-3, so those segments were excluded. V-gene and J-gene trimming of TCR beta chains was associated with a missense DCLRE1C variant in a later genetic analysis, and the association was replicated in an independent cohort. Because HLA typing was unavailable for some donors at each locus, only the typed subset was used in association tests. The study gave a list of 150 to 200 TCR beta chains associated with cytomegalovirus. A few of the identified cytomegalovirus-associated TCR beta chains were confirmed in vitro to be specific for cytomegalovirus antigens. Sequencing depth was assumed to be roughly uniform across donors in the presence/absence analyses, though that assumption may not hold. A further reported finding was that TCR beta sequences accurately predicted the HLA-A and HLA-B alleles for most subjects in the first cohort. Correlated functional status among segregating V segments might reflect linkage disequilibrium, but an unknown experimental factor could not be ruled out. At a false discovery rate of 0.05, a later analysis linked roughly 17,000 TCR beta sequences to specific HLA alleles. When HLA alleles, especially DR and DQ, strongly co-occurred, attributing TCR associations to individual alleles was difficult.

The method was the immunoSEQ multiplex PCR assay. For the multiplex PCR, a mixture combining 60 forward primers for TCR Vbeta segments and 13 reverse primers for TCR Jbeta segments was used. The CDR3 region of rearranged TCR beta genes was amplified from genomic DNA with a multiplex PCR assay. On the Illumina HiSeq System, the amplified TCR beta libraries were sequenced as 87-base-pair reads. The paper's processing steps were these. Across the 600 to 700 repertoires, a later analysis counted 80 million or so unique TCR beta chains, approximately 10 million of which were shared by at least two donors. Raw reads were error-corrected and collapsed into unique sequences by a nearest-neighbor algorithm in which closely related sequences were merged to remove PCR and sequencing errors. Alignment of CDR3 sequences to IMGT reference sequences was used to assign V, D and J gene segments. Each retained sequence needed at least a six-nucleotide match to both a V gene segment and a J gene segment. A rearrangement was called productive if the CDR3 had no stop codons and remained in frame with V and J, and every other rearrangement was called non-productive. CDR3 was defined according to IMGT convention as the region running from the second conserved V-encoded cysteine to the conserved J-encoded phenylalanine. The earlier analysis of 587 of the donors excluded sequences that lacked an unambiguous match to a single V gene segment. An earlier analysis of under 750 of the donors called V segments functional above 56.7% productive rearrangements and segregating when the between-donor standard deviation exceeded 5%. To diagnose cytomegalovirus status from the catalog of TCR beta chain sequences, a statistical classification framework was built. In a later analysis, V and J genes were assigned by comparing TCR nucleotide sequences against IMGT/GENE-DB human TR gene sequences. In a later analysis, CDR3 sequences and most-parsimonious VDJ recombination scenarios were assigned using the TCRdist pipeline. In a later analysis, each TCR beta chain was defined by its CDR3 amino acid sequence together with its V-gene family, and reads without a unique V-gene family were excluded. A later analysis removed 592 highly shared, low-generation-probability nucleotide sequences to deal with suspected cross-contamination and a sequencing artifact. A later analysis calculated a clonal expansion index for each public chain from normalized within-repertoire ranks of inferred template counts. A later analysis computed generation probabilities with a VDJ recombination model fitted to out-of-frame rearrangements, and checked the results against IGoR. In a later analysis, hypergeometric tests were used to score TCR-TCR, TCR-HLA and TCR-CMV co-occurrence, with a repertoire-size bias correction applied to TCR pairs. A later analysis estimated false discovery rates by permuting HLA or CMV assignments 20 times. A later analysis grouped co-occurring TCRs with DBSCAN, adding TCRdist sequence similarity when clustering within HLA-allele-positive subsets. Co-occurrence clustering excluded repertoires with fewer than 30,000 or more than 120,000 public chains, plus five with anomalous nucleotide sharing. This immuneACCESS table, as held by TCRdb, lists in-frame sequences with V and J called but not all clones. Of the missing ones, under half trace to an unresolved V gene in checked studies; the others have no known cause. V and J calls and clone size are copied from that table; D and trimming were computed from the DNA. The sample records about 100,000 clones, around 80% of which are singletons. The ten largest make up roughly 15% of the sample.

A remark on this clone: Its antigen target is currently unknown. Base-call qualities are not available, and no considerably larger clone is one nucleotide away.

The CDR3 has 19 amino acids, counting the end cysteine and phenylalanine. The kept DNA is CDR3 alone, 57 bases in frame from the first base. The germline V gene encodes CDR1 KGHSH and CDR2 LQKENI. From V the trimming removes 2 bases and from J it removes 4 bases, while the gene matches leave 15 bases of the junction unaccounted for. The cohort consisted of approximately 670 healthy bone marrow donors. All cohort members were sampled while nominally healthy, although unrecorded immune exposures were likely present. The donor tested CMV seropositive and was one of the 289 seropositive cohort members. Each donor provided a peripheral blood sample, and peripheral blood mononuclear cells were used for TCR beta sequencing. The Qiagen DNeasy Blood Extraction Kit was used to extract genomic DNA from the blood cell samples.

Sequencing input: PBMCs. The rearrangement combines TRBV18 with TRBJ2-3; a stretch of 10 junction bases matches TRBD2. The sequence was obtained from a male donor in good health and CMV-seropositive. Here is the DNA: TGTGCCAGCTCACCAAAATTCGGCGAAACTAGCGGGGTTGCAGATACGCAGTATTTT. It specifies CASSPKFGETSGVADTQYF.